This record concerns one T cell receptor beta chain sequence. Trimming removed 11 bases at V and 5 bases at J, with 24 bases between. CDR1 is MDHEN and CDR2 is SYDVKM in the germline V gene. This CDR3 spans 15 amino acids. This record comes from a study of T cells in Graves' hyperthyroidism and ophthalmopathy. The CDR3 regions of TCR beta were amplified from RNA transcripts. HTBI primers were employed in a first-round RT-PCR of the TCR CDR3. TCRdb reanalysed the multiplex PCR reads using MiXCR and keeps one entry per CDR3 protein. Here the sample spans fewer than 450,000 distinct CDR3 sequences, approximately 17% being singletons.

The chain recombines TRBV28 with TRBJ2-5; D not certain. The source material was blood. This TCR was recovered from a woman in her 30s with Graves' hyperthyroidism that later progressed to Graves' ophthalmopathy. In nucleotides, the CDR3 is TGTGCCGGCCAACCGGGCGGACCACGGTGGGAGACCCAGTACTTC. Protein product: CAGQPGGPRWETQYF.